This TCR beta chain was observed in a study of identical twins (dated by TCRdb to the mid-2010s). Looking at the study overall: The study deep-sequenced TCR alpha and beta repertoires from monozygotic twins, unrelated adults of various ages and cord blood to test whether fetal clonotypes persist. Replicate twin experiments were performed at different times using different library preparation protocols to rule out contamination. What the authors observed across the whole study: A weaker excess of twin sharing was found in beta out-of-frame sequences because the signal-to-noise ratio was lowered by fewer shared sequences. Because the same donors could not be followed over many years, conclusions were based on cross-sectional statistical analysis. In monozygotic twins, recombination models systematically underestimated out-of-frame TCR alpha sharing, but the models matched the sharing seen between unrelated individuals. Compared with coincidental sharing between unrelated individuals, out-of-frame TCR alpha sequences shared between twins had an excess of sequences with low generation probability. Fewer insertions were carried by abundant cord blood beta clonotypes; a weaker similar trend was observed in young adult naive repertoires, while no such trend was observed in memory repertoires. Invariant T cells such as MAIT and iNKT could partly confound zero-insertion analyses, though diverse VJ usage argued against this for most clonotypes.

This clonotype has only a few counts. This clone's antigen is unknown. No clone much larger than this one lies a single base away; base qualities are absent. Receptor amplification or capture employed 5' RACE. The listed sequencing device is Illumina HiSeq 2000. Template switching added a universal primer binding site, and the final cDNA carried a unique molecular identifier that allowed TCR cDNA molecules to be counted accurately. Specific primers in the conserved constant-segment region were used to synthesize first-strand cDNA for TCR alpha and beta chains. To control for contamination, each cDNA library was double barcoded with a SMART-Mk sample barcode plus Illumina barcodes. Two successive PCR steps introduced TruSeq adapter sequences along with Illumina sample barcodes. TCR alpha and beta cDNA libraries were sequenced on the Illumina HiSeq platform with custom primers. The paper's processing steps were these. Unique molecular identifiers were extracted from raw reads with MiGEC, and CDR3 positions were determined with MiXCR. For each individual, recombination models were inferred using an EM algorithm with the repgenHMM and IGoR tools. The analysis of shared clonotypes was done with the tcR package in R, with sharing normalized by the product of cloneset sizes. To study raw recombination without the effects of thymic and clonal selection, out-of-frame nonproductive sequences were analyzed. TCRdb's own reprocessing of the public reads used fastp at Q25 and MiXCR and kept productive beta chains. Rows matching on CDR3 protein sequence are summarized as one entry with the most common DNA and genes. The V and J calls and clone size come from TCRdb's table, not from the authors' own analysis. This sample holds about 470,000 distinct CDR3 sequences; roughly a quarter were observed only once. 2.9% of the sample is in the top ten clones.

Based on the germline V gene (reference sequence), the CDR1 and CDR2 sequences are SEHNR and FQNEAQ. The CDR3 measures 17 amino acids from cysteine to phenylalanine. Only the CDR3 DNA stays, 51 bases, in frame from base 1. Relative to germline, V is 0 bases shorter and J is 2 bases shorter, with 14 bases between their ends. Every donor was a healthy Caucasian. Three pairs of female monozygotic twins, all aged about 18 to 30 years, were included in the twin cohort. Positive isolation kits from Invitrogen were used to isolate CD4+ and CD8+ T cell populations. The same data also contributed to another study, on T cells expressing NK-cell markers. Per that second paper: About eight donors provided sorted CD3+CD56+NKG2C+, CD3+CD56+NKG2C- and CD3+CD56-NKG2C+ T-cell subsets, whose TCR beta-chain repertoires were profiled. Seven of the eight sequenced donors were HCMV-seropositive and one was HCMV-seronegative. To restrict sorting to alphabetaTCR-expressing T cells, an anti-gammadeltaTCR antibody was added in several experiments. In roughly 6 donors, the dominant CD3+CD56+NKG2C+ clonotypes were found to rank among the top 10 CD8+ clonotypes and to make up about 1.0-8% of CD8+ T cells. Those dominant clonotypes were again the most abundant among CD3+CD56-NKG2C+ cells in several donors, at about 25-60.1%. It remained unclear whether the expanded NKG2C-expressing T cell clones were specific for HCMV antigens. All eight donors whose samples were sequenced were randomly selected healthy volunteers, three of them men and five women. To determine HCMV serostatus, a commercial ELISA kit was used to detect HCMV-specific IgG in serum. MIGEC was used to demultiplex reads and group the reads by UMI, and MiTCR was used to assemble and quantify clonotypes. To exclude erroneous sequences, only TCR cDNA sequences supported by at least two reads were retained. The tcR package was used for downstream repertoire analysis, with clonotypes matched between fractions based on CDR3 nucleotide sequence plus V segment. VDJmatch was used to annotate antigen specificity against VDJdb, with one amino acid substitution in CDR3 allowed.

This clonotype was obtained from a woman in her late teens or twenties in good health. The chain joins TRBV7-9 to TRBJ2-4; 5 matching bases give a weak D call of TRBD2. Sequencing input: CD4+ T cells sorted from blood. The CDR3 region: CASSLARVEGSKNIQYF. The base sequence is TGTGCCAGCAGCTTAGCGCGGGTTGAGGGATCCAAAAACATTCAGTACTTC.